A selection of T cell receptor beta chains follows, all from one sample in a study of blood T cell repertoires in COVID-19. Generated by immunoSEQ multiplex PCR, the TCRdb table keeps only in-frame clones and is missing some. Among tens of thousands of clones, 88% were seen once, and the ten largest hold about 20%. Sequenced sample: peripheral blood. Receptor source: a woman aged 45-60 years with active or convalescent COVID-19. Both conserved end residues are part of each CDR3. A D gene is named only where the DNA matches it firmly. Size values are once, few and many counts, or a class for expanded clones, and some rows have none.

J gene: TRBJ1-1
clone size: .
D gene: .
V gene: TRBV12-3/TRBV12-4
CDR3 protein: CASSYGGEAFF
CDR3 DNA: TGTGCCAGCAGCTACGGAGGAGAAGCTTTCTTT

J gene: TRBJ2-2
clone size: .
D gene: .
V gene: TRBV21-1
CDR3 protein: CASSGIVSPDITGELFF
CDR3 DNA: TGTGCCAGCAGCGGGATTGTATCCCCGGACATTACCGGGGAGCTGTTTTTT

J gene: TRBJ2-1
clone size: .
D gene: TRBD2
V gene: TRBV3-1/TRBV3-2
CDR3 protein: CASSQVLGEAGDDEQFF
CDR3 DNA: TGTGCCAGCAGCCAAGTTTTAGGGGAAGCGGGAGACGATGAGCAGTTCTTC

J gene: TRBJ2-5
clone size: once
D gene: .
V gene: TRBV5-1
CDR3 protein: CASSLVSSSRETQYF
CDR3 DNA: TGCGCCAGCAGCTTGGTTAGCTCATCCCGGGAGACCCAGTACTTC

J gene: TRBJ1-1
clone size: .
D gene: .
V gene: TRBV20-1
CDR3 protein: CSAPGNTEAFF
CDR3 DNA: TGCAGTGCTCCCGGGAACACTGAAGCTTTCTTT

J gene: TRBJ1-5
clone size: few
D gene: .
V gene: TRBV27
CDR3 protein: CASSLQFGQHNQPQHF
CDR3 DNA: TGTGCCAGCAGTTTACAGTTTGGACAGCACAATCAGCCCCAGCATTTT

J gene: TRBJ2-2
clone size: .
D gene: TRBD1
V gene: TRBV5-5
CDR3 protein: CASSLGTGMNTGELFF
CDR3 DNA: TGTGCCAGCAGCTTGGGGACAGGAATGAATACCGGGGAGCTGTTTTTT

J gene: TRBJ2-3
clone size: .
D gene: .
V gene: TRBV5-1
CDR3 protein: CASSLVQPSTDTQYF
CDR3 DNA: TGCGCCAGCAGCTTGGTACAGCCTAGCACAGATACGCAGTATTTT

J gene: TRBJ2-1
clone size: .
D gene: .
V gene: TRBV11-2
CDR3 protein: CASSETRWDNEQFF
CDR3 DNA: TGTGCCAGCAGCGAGACTAGGTGGGACAATGAGCAGTTCTTC

J gene: TRBJ2-1
clone size: .
D gene: .
V gene: TRBV25-1
CDR3 protein: CASSEGGAGGSQNEQFF
CDR3 DNA: TGTGCCAGCAGTGAGGGGGGGGCCGGGGGATCTCAAAATGAGCAGTTCTTC

J gene: TRBJ2-1
clone size: .
D gene: TRBD2
V gene: TRBV29-1
CDR3 protein: CSTSTSGRASEQFF
CDR3 DNA: TGCAGCACCTCGACTAGCGGGAGGGCCAGTGAGCAGTTCTTC

J gene: TRBJ2-1
clone size: few
D gene: TRBD2
V gene: TRBV18
CDR3 protein: CASSPPSGKEQFF
CDR3 DNA: TGTGCCAGCTCACCACCGAGCGGGAAAGAGCAGTTCTTC

J gene: TRBJ1-1
clone size: .
D gene: .
V gene: TRBV9
CDR3 protein: CASSRFSGNTEAFF
CDR3 DNA: TGTGCCAGCAGCCGATTTTCAGGGAACACTGAAGCTTTCTTT

J gene: TRBJ2-1
clone size: .
D gene: .
V gene: TRBV5-1
CDR3 protein: CASSPQGDNEQFF
CDR3 DNA: TGCGCCAGCAGCCCCCAGGGCGATAATGAGCAGTTCTTC

J gene: TRBJ2-3
clone size: .
D gene: TRBD2
V gene: TRBV19
CDR3 protein: CASSIDFGLANVNTQYF
CDR3 DNA: TGTGCCAGTAGTATAGATTTTGGACTAGCGAACGTTAATACGCAGTATTTT

J gene: TRBJ1-3
clone size: .
D gene: TRBD1
V gene: TRBV27
CDR3 protein: CASSPWGQGNTIYF
CDR3 DNA: TGTGCCAGCAGTCCATGGGGACAGGGAAACACCATATATTTT

J gene: TRBJ1-1
clone size: .
D gene: .
V gene: TRBV6-5
CDR3 protein: CASSETAMNTEAFF
CDR3 DNA: TGTGCCAGCTCAGAGACAGCCATGAACACTGAAGCTTTCTTT

J gene: TRBJ1-6
clone size: .
D gene: TRBD1
V gene: TRBV10-3
CDR3 protein: CAIRTGGLGSPLHF
CDR3 DNA: TGTGCCATCAGGACAGGGGGCCTAGGTTCACCCCTCCACTTT

J gene: TRBJ2-2
clone size: .
D gene: .
V gene: TRBV10-1
CDR3 protein: CASSEFQGNTGELFF
CDR3 DNA: TGCGCCAGCAGTGAGTTCCAGGGGAACACCGGGGAGCTGTTTTTT

J gene: TRBJ1-1
clone size: .
D gene: TRBD1
V gene: TRBV29-1
CDR3 protein: CSGGQGPEAFF
CDR3 DNA: TGCAGCGGTGGACAGGGCCCTGAAGCTTTCTTT

J gene: TRBJ1-4
clone size: few
D gene: TRBD1
V gene: TRBV27
CDR3 protein: CASSPGDSWGEKLFF
CDR3 DNA: TGTGCCAGCAGTCCAGGGGACAGTTGGGGTGAAAAACTGTTTTTT

J gene: TRBJ2-5
clone size: few
D gene: .
V gene: TRBV7-8
CDR3 protein: CASTTRGARTETQYF
CDR3 DNA: TGTGCCAGCACTACTCGGGGGGCGAGGACTGAGACCCAGTACTTC

J gene: TRBJ1-1
clone size: .
D gene: .
V gene: TRBV7-8
CDR3 protein: CASSPLPGGFTEAFF
CDR3 DNA: TGTGCCAGCAGCCCCCTCCCGGGAGGGTTCACTGAAGCTTTCTTT

J gene: TRBJ2-1
clone size: .
D gene: TRBD2
V gene: TRBV4-2
CDR3 protein: CASSQGALGSGRYNEQFF
CDR3 DNA: TGTGCCAGCAGCCAGGGAGCTCTGGGTAGCGGGCGCTACAATGAGCAGTTCTTC

J gene: TRBJ2-5
clone size: .
D gene: TRBD1
V gene: TRBV5-4
CDR3 protein: CASSLAGTEETQYF
CDR3 DNA: TGTGCCAGCAGCTTGGCCGGGACAGAAGAGACCCAGTACTTC

J gene: TRBJ2-6
clone size: .
D gene: TRBD1
V gene: TRBV14
CDR3 protein: CASSPPLGTGGAGANVLTF
CDR3 DNA: TGTGCCAGCAGTCCCCCCCTCGGGACAGGGGGCGCTGGGGCCAACGTCCTGACTTTC

J gene: TRBJ2-3
clone size: .
D gene: TRBD1
V gene: TRBV11-2
CDR3 protein: CASSSRTGAPTDTQYF
CDR3 DNA: TGTGCCAGCAGCTCGAGGACAGGGGCTCCCACAGATACGCAGTATTTT

J gene: TRBJ2-1
clone size: .
D gene: TRBD2
V gene: TRBV11-2
CDR3 protein: CASSLGLGRNEQFF
CDR3 DNA: TGTGCCAGCAGCTTGGGACTAGGACGGAATGAGCAGTTCTTC

J gene: TRBJ2-3
clone size: .
D gene: .
V gene: TRBV19
CDR3 protein: CASSSWGGRGDTQYF
CDR3 DNA: TGTGCCAGTAGCAGCTGGGGCGGCCGTGGGGATACGCAGTATTTT

J gene: TRBJ1-5
clone size: .
D gene: .
V gene: TRBV25-1
CDR3 protein: CASSEINSNQPQHF
CDR3 DNA: TGTGCCAGCAGTGAAATCAATAGCAATCAGCCCCAGCATTTT

J gene: TRBJ1-3
clone size: .
D gene: .
V gene: TRBV9
CDR3 protein: CASSVESFSGNTIYF
CDR3 DNA: TGTGCCAGCAGCGTAGAGAGTTTCTCTGGAAACACCATATATTTT

J gene: TRBJ1-5
clone size: .
D gene: .
V gene: TRBV2
CDR3 protein: CASSPGSPQHF
CDR3 DNA: TGTGCCAGCAGTCCAGGATCACCCCAGCATTTT

J gene: TRBJ2-1
clone size: .
D gene: TRBD1
V gene: TRBV5-1
CDR3 protein: CASRETGEAYNEQFF
CDR3 DNA: TGCGCCAGCAGAGAGACAGGGGAGGCCTACAATGAGCAGTTCTTC

J gene: TRBJ2-2
clone size: .
D gene: TRBD2
V gene: TRBV5-1
CDR3 protein: CASSQRTSGQNTGELFF
CDR3 DNA: TGCGCCAGCAGCCAAAGGACTAGCGGGCAGAACACCGGGGAGCTGTTTTTT

J gene: TRBJ1-1
clone size: .
D gene: TRBD1
V gene: TRBV9
CDR3 protein: CASSVTGESEAFF
CDR3 DNA: TGTGCCAGCAGCGTCACAGGGGAATCTGAAGCTTTCTTT

J gene: TRBJ2-3
clone size: .
D gene: .
V gene: TRBV6-5
CDR3 protein: CASSRLAGTDTQYF
CDR3 DNA: TGTGCCAGCAGTAGATTAGCGGGCACAGATACGCAGTATTTT

J gene: TRBJ1-2
clone size: .
D gene: TRBD1
V gene: TRBV30
CDR3 protein: CAWSGTGNNYGYTF
CDR3 DNA: TGTGCCTGGAGTGGGACAGGGAATAACTATGGCTACACCTTC

J gene: TRBJ2-5
clone size: .
D gene: .
V gene: TRBV23-1
CDR3 protein: CASSPGQQETQYF
CDR3 DNA: TGCGCCAGCAGTCCAGGACAGCAAGAGACCCAGTACTTC

J gene: TRBJ2-3
clone size: .
D gene: TRBD2
V gene: TRBV19
CDR3 protein: CASSLNNLAGSGVTQYF
CDR3 DNA: TGTGCCAGTAGTTTAAACAATTTAGCGGGATCGGGCGTTACGCAGTATTTT

J gene: TRBJ2-2
clone size: .
D gene: .
V gene: TRBV3-1/TRBV3-2
CDR3 protein: CASERGGSSPGELFF
CDR3 DNA: TGTGCCAGCGAGAGGGGAGGATCGAGTCCCGGGGAGCTGTTTTTT

J gene: TRBJ2-2
clone size: few
D gene: TRBD1
V gene: TRBV7-9
CDR3 protein: CASSPQGASNTGELFF
CDR3 DNA: TGTGCCAGCAGTCCACAGGGGGCGTCGAACACCGGGGAGCTGTTTTTT

J gene: TRBJ2-1
clone size: .
D gene: TRBD2
V gene: TRBV7-9
CDR3 protein: CASSSWGGEQFF
CDR3 DNA: TGTGCCAGCAGCTCATGGGGGGGTGAGCAGTTCTTC

J gene: TRBJ2-1
clone size: .
D gene: .
V gene: TRBV12-5
CDR3 protein: CASGLIPVTYNEQFF
CDR3 DNA: TGTGCTAGTGGTTTAATCCCCGTAACCTACAATGAGCAGTTCTTC

J gene: TRBJ2-2
clone size: .
D gene: .
V gene: TRBV5-1
CDR3 protein: CASSLGTILGELFF
CDR3 DNA: TGCGCCAGCAGCTTGGGGACTATCCTGGGGGAGCTGTTTTTT

J gene: TRBJ1-6
clone size: few
D gene: TRBD1
V gene: TRBV6-1
CDR3 protein: CASSENAGGNSPLHF
CDR3 DNA: TGTGCCAGCAGTGAAAATGCAGGGGGCAATTCACCCCTCCACTTT

J gene: TRBJ1-5
clone size: few
D gene: .
V gene: TRBV6-5
CDR3 protein: CASTQLRNSNQPQHF
CDR3 DNA: TGTGCCAGTACGCAACTAAGAAATAGCAATCAGCCCCAGCATTTT

J gene: TRBJ2-1
clone size: .
D gene: TRBD2
V gene: TRBV14
CDR3 protein: CASSSTSGDYNEQFF
CDR3 DNA: TGTGCCAGCAGTTCTACTAGCGGGGATTACAATGAGCAGTTCTTC